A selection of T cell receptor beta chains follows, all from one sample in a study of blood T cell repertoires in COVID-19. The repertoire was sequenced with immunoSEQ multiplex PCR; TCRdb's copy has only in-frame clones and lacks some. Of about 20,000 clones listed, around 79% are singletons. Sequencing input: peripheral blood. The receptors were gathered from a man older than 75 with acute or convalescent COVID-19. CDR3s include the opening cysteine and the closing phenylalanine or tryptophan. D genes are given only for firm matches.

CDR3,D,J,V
CASSRIYRTSGSGGEQFF,TRBD2,TRBJ2-1,TRBV6-2/TRBV6-3
CASSLGGNSNQPQHF,.,TRBJ1-5,TRBV11-2
CASKGQRSGNTIYF,TRBD1,TRBJ1-3,TRBV19
CASSLVRNNNYGYTF,.,TRBJ1-2,TRBV11-2
CASSHGRASGYQETQYF,TRBD2,TRBJ2-5,TRBV4-1
CASSPQGASGNTIYF,TRBD1,TRBJ1-3,TRBV6-2/TRBV6-3
CATSDPGLAGVDTQYF,TRBD2,TRBJ2-3,TRBV24-1
CASSGGTGGGLMNTEAFF,.,TRBJ1-1,TRBV21-1
CASSGQGMQPQHF,TRBD1,TRBJ1-5,TRBV25-1
CASSLTRGRNSPLHF,.,TRBJ1-6,TRBV11-1
CASSRLSGASKTEQFF,.,TRBJ2-1,TRBV6-2/TRBV6-3
CATSDLRGGAEGYTF,.,TRBJ1-2,TRBV24-1
CASTKGGTGGLVQPQHF,TRBD1,TRBJ1-5,TRBV19
CASSRGLYNEQFF,.,TRBJ2-1,TRBV6-5
CASSLGHETGELFF,.,TRBJ2-2,TRBV7-3
CAWSYSGRGRTRTQYF,.,TRBJ2-5,TRBV30
CASSAGLAQTNTGELFF,TRBD2,TRBJ2-2,TRBV5-5
CASSPRSAGGPTDTQYF,TRBD2,TRBJ2-3,TRBV11-3
CASSDDSVQYF,.,TRBJ2-7,TRBV9
CASSQSLGDTDTQYF,.,TRBJ2-3,TRBV14
CAWDRTSGSGNTIYF,.,TRBJ1-3,TRBV30
CASSPGQGDGNQPQHF,TRBD1,TRBJ1-5,TRBV5-6
CASSDRGQGYGYTF,TRBD1,TRBJ1-2,TRBV19
CSARSGYEQYF,.,TRBJ2-7,TRBV20-1
CSASPVSSGVNQPQHF,.,TRBJ1-5,TRBV20-1
CASRDLAWGAGELFF,.,TRBJ2-2,TRBV10-2
CASSRGLAGTGRSYNEQFF,TRBD2,TRBJ2-1,TRBV3-1/TRBV3-2
CASSSTRQGRDNEQFF,TRBD1,TRBJ2-1,TRBV27
CAGLTGQSTGELFF,.,TRBJ2-2,TRBV30
CASSQTLGGNEQYF,.,TRBJ2-7,TRBV3-1/TRBV3-2
CAWSPNRGTGGYTF,TRBD1,TRBJ1-2,TRBV30
CASSYRDRNYGYTF,TRBD1,TRBJ1-2,TRBV3-1/TRBV3-2